This TCR beta chain was captured by sequencing in a study of human T cells and chemical hapten exposure. Study summary: Slight volume differences across pooled libraries mainly accounted for varying per-sample TCR yields.

The library tagged individual cDNA molecules with unique molecular identifiers. Authors' methods: Sampled TCR counts reached a median of about 90,000 per sample, with values ranging from 23,224 to 690,600. Via MiXCR, TCRdb re-called the RACE reads, giving one row per CDR3 protein. For this entry, the V and J calls and clone size follow TCRdb and not the study's own pipeline. The sample contains about 77,000 distinct CDR3 sequences, around 9.3% of which appear only once. Study results and caveats: TCRs above 1 in 1000 frequency stayed constant with DPC sensitization.

The germline V gene has CDR1 MNHEY and CDR2 SMNVEV (reference sequence). V was pared by 4 bases and J by 3 bases, with 11 bases of the junction left unmatched. The CDR3 consists of 16 residues. Documented time point: healthy volunteer bleed at 6 weeks. Someone pulled total RNA out of unfractionated whole blood. The table lists this clonotype with a few counts. What it recognizes is unknown. The sequence was obtained from a female donor in good health. Some clones in this sample may be carry-over from other donors' samples. Sequenced sample: whole blood. V is TRBV27 and J is TRBJ1-1; 7 bases are shared with TRBD1. CDR3 nucleotide sequence: TGTGCCAGCAGTTCATACCTTCGACAGGGTGACACTGAAGCTTTCTTT. Its translation is CASSSYLRQGDTEAFF.